A single T cell receptor beta chain is shown here with its context. Its antigen is unidentified. A much bigger clone sits one base away, suggesting this may be a read error. The sample comes from a study of molecular identifiers for immune sequencing clone quantification. Findings of the study overall: Effector cells had over 98% of their molecules in clones above 20 RNA copies, while naive cells had under 1%.

TCRdb re-analysed the PCR reads in MiXCR, keeping a single row per CDR3 protein. The sample carries a few hundred thousand distinct CDR3 sequences, approximately 25% recorded once. The CDR3 runs to 15 residues. Germline V gene data show CDR1 as LNHDA and CDR2 as SQIVND (reference sequence). J gave up 15 bases and V 3 bases, and 13 bases lay outside the gene matches. The chain combines TRBV19 with TRBJ1-6; the match to TRBD1 covers 8 bases. The material sequenced was naive CD8+ T cells from blood, with Jurkat cell RNA spiked in. Noted subset: FACS-sorted CD8+CD4-CCR7+CD45RA+ naive T cells. This receptor was taken from a human donor in good health. Some libraries in this study had Jurkat cell RNA spiked in. CDR3: CASSITGGFGSVLHF. CDR3 nucleotides: TGTGCCAGTAGTATTACAGGGGGATTCGGATCGGTCCTCCACTTT.